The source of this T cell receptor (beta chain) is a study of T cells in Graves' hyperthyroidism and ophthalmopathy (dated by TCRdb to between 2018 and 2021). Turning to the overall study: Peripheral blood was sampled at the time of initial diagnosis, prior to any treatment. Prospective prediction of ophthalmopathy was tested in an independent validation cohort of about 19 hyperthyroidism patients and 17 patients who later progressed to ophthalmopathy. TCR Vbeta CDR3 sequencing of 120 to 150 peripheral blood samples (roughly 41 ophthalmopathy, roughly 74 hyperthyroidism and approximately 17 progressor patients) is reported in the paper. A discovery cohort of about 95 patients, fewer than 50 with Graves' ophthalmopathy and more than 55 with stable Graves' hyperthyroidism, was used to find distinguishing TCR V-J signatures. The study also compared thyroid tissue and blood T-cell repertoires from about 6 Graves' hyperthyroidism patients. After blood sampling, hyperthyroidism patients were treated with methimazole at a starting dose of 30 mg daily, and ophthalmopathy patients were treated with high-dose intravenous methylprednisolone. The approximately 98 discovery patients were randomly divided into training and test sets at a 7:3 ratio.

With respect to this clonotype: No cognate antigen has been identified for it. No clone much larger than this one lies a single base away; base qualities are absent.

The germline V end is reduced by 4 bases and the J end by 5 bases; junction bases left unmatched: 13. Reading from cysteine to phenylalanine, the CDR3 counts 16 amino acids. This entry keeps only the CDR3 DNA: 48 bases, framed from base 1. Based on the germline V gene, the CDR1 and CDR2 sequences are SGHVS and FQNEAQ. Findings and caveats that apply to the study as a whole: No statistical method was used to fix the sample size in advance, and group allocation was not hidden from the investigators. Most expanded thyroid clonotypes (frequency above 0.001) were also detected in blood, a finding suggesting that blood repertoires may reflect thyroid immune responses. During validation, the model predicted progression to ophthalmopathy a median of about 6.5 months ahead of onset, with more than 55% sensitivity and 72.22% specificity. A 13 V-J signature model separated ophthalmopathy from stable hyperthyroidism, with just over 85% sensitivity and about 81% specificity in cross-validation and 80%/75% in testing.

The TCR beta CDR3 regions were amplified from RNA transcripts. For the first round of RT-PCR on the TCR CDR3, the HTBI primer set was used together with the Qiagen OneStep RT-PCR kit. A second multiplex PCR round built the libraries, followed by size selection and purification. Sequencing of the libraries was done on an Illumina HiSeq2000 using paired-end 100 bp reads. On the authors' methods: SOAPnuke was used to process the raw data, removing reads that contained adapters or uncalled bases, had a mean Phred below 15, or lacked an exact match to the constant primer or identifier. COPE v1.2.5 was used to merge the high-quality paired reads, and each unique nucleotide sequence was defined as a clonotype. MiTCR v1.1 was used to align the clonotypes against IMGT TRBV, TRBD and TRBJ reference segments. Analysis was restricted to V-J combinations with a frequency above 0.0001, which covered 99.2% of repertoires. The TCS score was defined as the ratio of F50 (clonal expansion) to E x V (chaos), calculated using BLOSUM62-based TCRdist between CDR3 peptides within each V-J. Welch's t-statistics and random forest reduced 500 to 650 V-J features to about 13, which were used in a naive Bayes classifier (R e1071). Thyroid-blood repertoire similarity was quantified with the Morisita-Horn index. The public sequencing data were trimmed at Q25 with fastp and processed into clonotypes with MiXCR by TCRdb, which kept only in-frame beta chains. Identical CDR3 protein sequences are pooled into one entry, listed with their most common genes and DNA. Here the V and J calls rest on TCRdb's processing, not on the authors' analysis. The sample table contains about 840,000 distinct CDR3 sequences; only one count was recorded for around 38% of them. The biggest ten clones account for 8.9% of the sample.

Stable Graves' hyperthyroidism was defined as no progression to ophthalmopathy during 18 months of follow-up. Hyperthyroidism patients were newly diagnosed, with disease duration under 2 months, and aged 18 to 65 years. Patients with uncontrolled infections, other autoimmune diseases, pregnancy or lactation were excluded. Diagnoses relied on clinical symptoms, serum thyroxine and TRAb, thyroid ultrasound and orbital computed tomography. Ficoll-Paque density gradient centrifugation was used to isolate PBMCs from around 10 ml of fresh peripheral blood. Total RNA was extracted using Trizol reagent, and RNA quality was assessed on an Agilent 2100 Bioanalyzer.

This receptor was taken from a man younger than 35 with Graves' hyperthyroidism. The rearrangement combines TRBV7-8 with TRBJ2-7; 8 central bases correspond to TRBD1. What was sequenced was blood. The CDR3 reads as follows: CASSSRRTGRIDEQYF. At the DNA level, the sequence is TGTGCCAGCAGCTCGAGAAGGACAGGGAGGATAGACGAGCAGTACTTC.